Presented here are 15 T cell receptor beta chains from one specimen sequenced in a study of follicular helper T cells after annual influenza vaccination. TCRdb's copy holds only in-frame clones and misses some; the assay was immunoSEQ multiplex PCR. The top ten hold approximately 1.1% of the sample, which has fewer than 30,000 clones, approximately 80% seen once. Time point meaning: 2014-2015 season, pre-vaccination. Material: CXCR5+ CD38- circulating T follicular helper cells from blood, obtained on the day of influenza vaccination. Subset described: circulating Tfh, non-naive CD4+CXCR5+PD-1+ (ICOS+CD38+ or ICOS-CD38-). These receptors were obtained from an adult who received the influenza vaccine.

This chain uses TRBV6-1 with TRBJ2-7, with TRBD1 as a possible D gene (6 bases). The CDR3 spans 15 residues. Germline V gene lookup returns CDR1 MNHNS and CDR2 SASEGT. V lost 4 bases, J lost 3 bases, and 16 bases lay in between. This chain's CDR3 is CASSATITGHYEQYF. The CDR3 DNA follows: TGTGCCAGCAGTGCTACTATAACAGGGCACTACGAGCAGTACTTC.

This chain uses TRBV7-6 with TRBJ2-7; weak D call: TRBD1 (5 bases). There are 14 residues in the CDR3. Germline V lookup: CDR1 SGHVS, CDR2 FNYEAQ. V was shortened by 5 bases and J by 4 bases, with 15 bases between the two germline ends. The CDR3 region has the DNA TGTGCCAGCAGCCAGGGTACAGCCCCATACGAGCAGTACTTC. It translates to CASSQGTAPYEQYF.

The chain links TRBV28 to TRBJ1-2, with 10 bases lining up with TRBD1. With V trimmed by 5 bases and J by 1 base, 1 base remained unmatched. Germline V gives CDR1 MDHEN, CDR2 SYDVKM. The length of the CDR3 is 14 residues. CDR3 nucleotides: TGTGCCAGCAGTGGGACAGGGGATAACTATGGCTACACCTTC. As protein: CASSGTGDNYGYTF.

The chain is built from TRBV6-6 and TRBJ2-7; 8 nucleotides agree with TRBD1. The CDR3 contains 15 residues. With V trimmed by 6 bases and J by 2 bases, 9 bases remained unmatched. Germline assignment: CDR1 MNHNY and CDR2 SVGAGI (reference sequence). The CDR3 DNA reads as TGTGCCAGCAGGGCCACGGGACAGGAGACCTACGAGCAGTACTTC. It yields the protein CASRATGQETYEQYF.

This clone appeared a single time. The chain carries TRBV7-3 and TRBJ1-1; D possibly corresponds to TRBD1 (5 bases). CDR1 SGHTA and CDR2 FQGTGA come from the germline V gene. With 5 bases removed from V and 4 bases from J, the gap between germline ends came to 14 bases. This CDR3 region has 14 residues. CDR3 nucleotide sequence: TGTGCCAGCAGCCAACAGGTAGGGTCCACTGAAGCTTTCTTT. Its protein is CASSQQVGSTEAFF.

This clone has a single count. The J gene is TRBJ1-2, the V gene TRBV12-5, with 7 bases that match TRBD1. This CDR3 is built from 15 residues. Germline CDR1 reads LGHNT; CDR2 reads FRNRAP. Trimming removed 4 bases from V and 3 bases from J; junction bases left unmatched: 8. The CDR3 bases are TGTGCTAGTGGTTGGGACATTACAGGGGACTATGGCTACACCTTC. Its protein is CASGWDITGDYGYTF.

This clone was detected a few times. This chain connects TRBV18 to TRBJ1-4; TRBD1 aligns across 7 bases. With V trimmed by 5 bases and J by 7 bases, 7 bases remained unmatched. The germline CDR1 and CDR2 sequences are KGHSH and LQKENI. CDR3 length equals 14 residues. The CDR3 nucleotides read TGTGCCAGCTCAGAGGGGGCGCGGCGTGAAAAACTGTTTTTT. This sequence encodes CASSEGARREKLFF. Filled out from reference TRBV18 and TRBJ1-4, the complete variable domain reads NAGVMQNPRHLVRRRGQEARLRCSPMKGHSHVYWYRQLPEEGLKFMVYLQKENIIDESGMPKERFSAEFPKEGPSILRIQQVVRGDSAAYFCASSEGARREKLFFGSGTQLSVL.

This clone appeared a single time. V is TRBV2 and J is TRBJ1-6, with D possibly TRBD1 on 6 matching bases. V lost 7 bases to trimming and J lost 10 bases, with 17 bases between them. Germline assignment: CDR1 SNHLY and CDR2 FYNNEI. CDR3 length equals 14 residues. The CDR3 DNA is TGTGCCAGCACCGTGGGCAGGGGAAGCTCACCCCTCCACTTT. It yields the protein CASTVGRGSSPLHF.

The chain recombines TRBV2 with TRBJ1-5; weak D call: TRBD1 (5 bases). Germline CDR1 and CDR2: SNHLY and FYNNEI. There are 13 residues in the CDR3. Trimming took off 5 bases at V and 6 bases at J, with 11 bases between the two ends. DNA for the CDR3: TGTGCCAGCAGTAACGGGGGTTTTCAGCCCCAGCATTTT. Its protein is CASSNGGFQPQHF.

The chain recombines TRBV7-9 with TRBJ1-1; 8 bases agree with TRBD1. This CDR3 has 15 amino acids. The V gene's germline CDR1 is SEHNR and CDR2 FQNEAQ (reference sequence). J lost 2 bases, V lost 6 bases, and 8 bases had no gene match. DNA of the CDR3: TGTGCCAGCAGAGCTGCAGGGGGCAAAAACACTGAAGCTTTCTTT. Its protein product is CASRAAGGKNTEAFF.

The rearrangement joins TRBV4-2 to TRBJ2-7, with 13 bases that match TRBD2. This CDR3 contains 16 residues. CDR1 and CDR2 from the germline V gene are LGHNA and YNFKEQ. The trim removed 4 bases at V and 2 bases at J, leaving 5 bases unmatched. The CDR3 spells CASSLGTSGTAYEQYF. The CDR3 coding sequence is TGTGCCAGCAGCCTCGGGACTAGCGGGACAGCCTACGAGCAGTACTTC.

The rearrangement uses TRBV9 and TRBJ2-5, with 7 bases lining up with TRBD1. CDR1 is SGDLS, CDR2 YYNGEE, per germline. The CDR3 spans 14 residues. With V trimmed by 4 bases and J by 3 bases, 6 bases remained unmatched. Written as DNA, the CDR3 is TGTGCCAGCAGCCGGGACAGCGCTAAAGAGACCCAGTACTTC. The encoded protein is CASSRDSAKETQYF.

The J gene is TRBJ2-1, the V gene TRBV9, with 10 bases identical to TRBD2. The CDR3 loop spans 15 amino acids. Germline V gene lookup returns CDR1 SGDLS and CDR2 YYNGEE. The V and J ends lost 0 bases and 8 bases, in that order; junction bases with no gene match: 5. CDR3 amino acids: CASSVVSGGIDEQFF. The CDR3 DNA follows: TGTGCCAGCAGCGTAGTTAGCGGGGGGATTGATGAGCAGTTCTTC.

This sequence joins TRBV6-1 and TRBJ2-3, with 8 positions matching TRBD2. Trimming at V came to 1 base and at J to 7 bases, leaving 10 bases not matched to a gene. Germline V gene data show CDR1 as MNHNS and CDR2 as SASEGT. The CDR3 runs to 16 residues. The CDR3 reads CASSEDPGLGLNTQYF. CDR3 in DNA: TGTGCCAGCAGTGAAGATCCGGGACTAGGTTTGAATACGCAGTATTTT.

The chain links TRBV6-1 to TRBJ2-7; D ambiguous. Germline V gives CDR1 MNHNS, CDR2 SASEGT. With 2 bases removed from V and 2 bases from J, the gap between germline ends came to 13 bases. The CDR3 has 15 residues. The DNA for the CDR3 is TGTGCCAGCAGTGAACAACGCCTAAAAACCTACGAGCAGTACTTC. It codes for CASSEQRLKTYEQYF.